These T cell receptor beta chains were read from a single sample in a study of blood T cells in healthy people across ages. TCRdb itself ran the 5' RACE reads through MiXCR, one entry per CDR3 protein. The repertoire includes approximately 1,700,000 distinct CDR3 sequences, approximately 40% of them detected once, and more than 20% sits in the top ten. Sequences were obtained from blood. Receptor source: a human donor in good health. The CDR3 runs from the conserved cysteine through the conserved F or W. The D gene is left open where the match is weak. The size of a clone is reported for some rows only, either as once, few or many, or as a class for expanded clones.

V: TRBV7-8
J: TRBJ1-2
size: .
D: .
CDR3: CASSPTRLETYRLLSGYTF
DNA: TGTGCCAGCAGCCCTACCAGACTAGAGACATATCGCTTACTGTCTGGCTACACCTTC

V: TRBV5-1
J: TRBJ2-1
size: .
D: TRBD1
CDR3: CASRGTDIYNEQFF
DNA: TGCGCCAGCCGAGGGACAGACATTTACAATGAGCAGTTCTTC

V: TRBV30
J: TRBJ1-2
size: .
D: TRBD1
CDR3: CAWTRGTGDGYTF
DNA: TGTGCCTGGACCCGGGGGACAGGGGATGGCTACACCTTC

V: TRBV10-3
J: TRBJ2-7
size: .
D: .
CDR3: CAISGSGKNYEQYF
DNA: TGTGCCATCAGTGGTTCAGGGAAAAACTACGAGCAGTACTTC

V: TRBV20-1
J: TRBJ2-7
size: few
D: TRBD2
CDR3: CSARDLAGVSYEQYF
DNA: TGCAGTGCTAGAGATTTAGCGGGGGTATCCTACGAGCAGTACTTC

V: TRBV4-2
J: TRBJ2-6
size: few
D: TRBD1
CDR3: CASSQSRTGGASSGANVLTF
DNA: TGTGCCAGCAGCCAAAGCCGGACAGGGGGTGCCTCCTCTGGGGCCAACGTCCTGACTTTC

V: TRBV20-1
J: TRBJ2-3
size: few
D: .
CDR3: CSATDPTDSRTDTQYF
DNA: TGCAGTGCTACAGACCCGACGGACAGTCGCACAGATACGCAGTATTTT

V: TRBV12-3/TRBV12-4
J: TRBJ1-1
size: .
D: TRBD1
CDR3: CASSQGAGRAFF
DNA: TGTGCCAGCAGTCAGGGGGCCGGTCGAGCTTTCTTT

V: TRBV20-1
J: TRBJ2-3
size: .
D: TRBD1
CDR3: CSAYLGGLDTQYF
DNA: TGCAGTGCTTACCTAGGGGGCCTAGATACGCAGTATTTT

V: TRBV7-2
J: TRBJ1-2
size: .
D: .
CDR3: CASSDQGFYGYTF
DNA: TGTGCCAGCAGTGACCAGGGCTTCTATGGCTACACCTTC

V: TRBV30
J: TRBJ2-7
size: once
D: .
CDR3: CAWISIGAGRSYEQYF
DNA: TGTGCCTGGATAAGTATTGGGGCAGGACGCTCCTACGAGCAGTACTTC

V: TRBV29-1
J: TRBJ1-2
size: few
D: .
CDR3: CSVETGNWYGYTF
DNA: TGCAGCGTGGAAACAGGGAACTGGTATGGCTACACCTTC

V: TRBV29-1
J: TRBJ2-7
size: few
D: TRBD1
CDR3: CSVEVRGPATSTYEQYF
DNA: TGCAGCGTTGAAGTAAGGGGGCCCGCTACATCCACCTACGAGCAGTACTTC

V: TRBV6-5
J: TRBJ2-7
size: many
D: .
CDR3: CASRPDGSSYEQYF
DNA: TGTGCCAGCAGGCCTGACGGAAGCTCCTACGAGCAGTACTTC

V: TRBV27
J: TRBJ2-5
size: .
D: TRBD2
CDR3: CASSSTSGGSGETQYF
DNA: TGTGCCAGCAGTTCGACTAGCGGGGGCTCTGGGGAGACCCAGTACTTC

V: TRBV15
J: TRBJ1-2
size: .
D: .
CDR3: CATSRRDVGGYTF
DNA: TGTGCCACCAGCAGAAGGGACGTCGGTGGCTACACCTTC

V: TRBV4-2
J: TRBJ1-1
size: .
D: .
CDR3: CASSQDGLQNTEAFF
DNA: TGTGCCAGCAGCCAAGATGGGTTACAGAACACTGAAGCTTTCTTT

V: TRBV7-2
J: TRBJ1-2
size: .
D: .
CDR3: CASSPTSRGDGYTF
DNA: TGTGCCAGCAGCCCAACTAGCAGGGGAGATGGCTACACCTTC

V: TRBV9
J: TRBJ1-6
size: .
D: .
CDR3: CASSPGEGDSPLHF
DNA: TGTGCCAGCAGCCCAGGGGAAGGAGATTCACCCCTCCACTTT

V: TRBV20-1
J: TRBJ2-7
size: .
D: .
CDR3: CSARDPRQTYEQYF
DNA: TGCAGTGCTAGAGATCCGCGGCAGACCTACGAGCAGTACTTC

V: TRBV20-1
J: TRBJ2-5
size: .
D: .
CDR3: CSARAQWTATETQYF
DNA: TGCAGTGCTAGAGCCCAGTGGACAGCAACGGAGACCCAGTACTTC

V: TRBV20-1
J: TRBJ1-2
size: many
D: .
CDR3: CSASSSSGRKHTNYGYTF
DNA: TGCAGTGCTAGTAGCTCTTCGGGTAGAAAACACACTAACTATGGCTACACCTTC

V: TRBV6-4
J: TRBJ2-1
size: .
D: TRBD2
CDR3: CASTLPGLASSVQFF
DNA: TGTGCCAGCACTCTTCCGGGACTAGCCTCTTCGGTGCAGTTCTTC

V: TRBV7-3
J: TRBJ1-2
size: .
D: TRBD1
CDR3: CASSEDRGFGYTF
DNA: TGTGCCAGCAGCGAAGACAGGGGCTTTGGCTACACCTTC

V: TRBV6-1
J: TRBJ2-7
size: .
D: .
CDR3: CASSRETAAYEQYF
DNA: TGTGCCAGCAGTAGAGAGACAGCGGCCTACGAGCAGTACTTC

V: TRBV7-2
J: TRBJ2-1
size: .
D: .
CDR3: CASSLALDLSYNEQFF
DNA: TGTGCCAGCAGCTTAGCACTAGATCTAAGTTACAATGAGCAGTTCTTC

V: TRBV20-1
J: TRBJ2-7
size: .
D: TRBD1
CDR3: CSAREGGRGDYEQYF
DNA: TGCAGTGCTAGAGAAGGGGGCAGGGGAGATTACGAGCAGTACTTC

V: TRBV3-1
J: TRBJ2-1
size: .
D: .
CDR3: CASSQVRGSGNEQFF
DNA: TGTGCCAGCAGCCAGGTCAGAGGATCCGGCAATGAGCAGTTCTTC

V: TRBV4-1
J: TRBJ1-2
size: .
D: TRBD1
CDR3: CASSLGTGGCGYTF
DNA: TGCGCCAGCAGCTTAGGGACAGGGGGCTGTGGCTACACCTTC

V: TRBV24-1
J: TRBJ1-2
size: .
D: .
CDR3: CATSDTRDTHYGYTF
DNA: TGTGCCACCAGTGATACCCGGGACACACACTATGGCTACACCTTC

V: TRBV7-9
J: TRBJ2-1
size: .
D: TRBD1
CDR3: CASSLDRELRDEQFF
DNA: TGTGCCAGCAGCTTGGACAGGGAACTTCGAGATGAGCAGTTCTTC

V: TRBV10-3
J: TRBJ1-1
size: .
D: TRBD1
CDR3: CAISPNTGENTEAFF
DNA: TGTGCCATCAGCCCTAATACAGGGGAAAACACTGAAGCTTTCTTT

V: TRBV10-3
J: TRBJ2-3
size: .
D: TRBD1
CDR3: CAISPGQGTDTQYF
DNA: TGTGCCATCAGTCCGGGACAGGGAACAGATACGCAGTATTTT

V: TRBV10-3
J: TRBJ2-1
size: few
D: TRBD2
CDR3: CATVTSEKDNEQFF
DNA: TGTGCCACAGTGACTAGCGAAAAAGACAATGAGCAGTTCTTC

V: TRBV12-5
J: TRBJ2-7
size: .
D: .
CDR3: CASGLVRGRSSYEQYF
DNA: TGTGCTAGTGGTTTGGTACGTGGCAGAAGCTCCTACGAGCAGTACTTC

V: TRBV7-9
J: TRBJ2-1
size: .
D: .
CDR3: CTSSSSRNILTYNEQFF
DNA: TGTACCAGCAGCTCATCTAGGAACATCCTAACCTACAATGAGCAGTTCTTC

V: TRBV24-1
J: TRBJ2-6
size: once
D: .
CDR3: CATSDFRSSGANVLTF
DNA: TGTGCCACCAGTGATTTCCGGAGCTCTGGGGCCAACGTCCTGACTTTC

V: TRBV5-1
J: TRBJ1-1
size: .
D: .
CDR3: CASSLSGMGEAFF
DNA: TGCGCCAGCAGCTTGTCCGGGATGGGTGAAGCTTTCTTT

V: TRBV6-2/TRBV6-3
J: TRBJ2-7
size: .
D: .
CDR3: CASSPPTVSYEQYF
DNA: TGTGCCAGCAGTCCCCCGACAGTCTCCTACGAGCAGTACTTC

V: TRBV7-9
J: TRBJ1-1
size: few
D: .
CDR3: CASSPPSGRETEAFF
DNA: TGTGCCAGCAGCCCCCCCTCAGGGAGGGAAACTGAAGCTTTCTTT

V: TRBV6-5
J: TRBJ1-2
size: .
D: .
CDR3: CASSLDGTRYGYTF
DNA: TGTGCCAGCAGCTTGGACGGGACACGCTATGGCTACACCTTC

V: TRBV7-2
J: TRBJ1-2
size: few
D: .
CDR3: CASSLWTNGDYGYTF
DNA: TGTGCCAGCAGCTTATGGACCAATGGTGACTATGGCTACACCTTC

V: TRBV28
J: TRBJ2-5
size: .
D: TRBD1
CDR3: CASKIGTGWETQYF
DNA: TGTGCCAGTAAGATCGGGACAGGGTGGGAGACCCAGTACTTC

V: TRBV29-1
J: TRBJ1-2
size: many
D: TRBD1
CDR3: CSVDDTGGVPSKGYTF
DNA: TGCAGCGTTGACGACACAGGGGGAGTACCTAGTAAGGGCTACACCTTC

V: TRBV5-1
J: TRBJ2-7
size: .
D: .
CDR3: CASKGQGTYEQYF
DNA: TGCGCCAGCAAGGGGCAGGGGACCTACGAGCAGTACTTC

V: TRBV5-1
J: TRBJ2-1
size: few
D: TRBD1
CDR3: CASSLAGDRGRNEQFF
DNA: TGCGCCAGCAGCTTGGCCGGGGACAGGGGGCGGAATGAGCAGTTCTTC

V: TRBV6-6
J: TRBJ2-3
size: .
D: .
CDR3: CASSDRQPQARDTQYF
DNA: TGTGCCAGCAGTGACCGACAGCCCCAAGCTCGGGATACGCAGTATTTT

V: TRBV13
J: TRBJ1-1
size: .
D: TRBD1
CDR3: CASSPEDRVNTEAFF
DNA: TGTGCCAGCAGCCCGGAAGACAGGGTTAACACTGAAGCTTTCTTT

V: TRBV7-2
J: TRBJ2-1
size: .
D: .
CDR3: CASSLVVLEGGETQFF
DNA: TGTGCCAGCAGCTTAGTGGTCCTAGAAGGAGGAGAGACCCAGTTCTTC

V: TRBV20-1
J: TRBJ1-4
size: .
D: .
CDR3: CSAKRENEKLFF
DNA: TGCAGTGCTAAAAGGGAGAATGAAAAACTGTTTTTT

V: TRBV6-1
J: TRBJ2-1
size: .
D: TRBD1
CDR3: CASRGTALGEQFF
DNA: TGTGCCAGCAGGGGGACAGCCCTGGGTGAGCAGTTCTTC

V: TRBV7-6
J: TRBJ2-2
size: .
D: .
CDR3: CASSLSGGGKGGELFF
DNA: TGTGCCAGCAGCTTAAGTGGTGGAGGGAAAGGCGGGGAGCTGTTTTTT

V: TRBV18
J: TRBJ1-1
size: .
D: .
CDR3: CASSPQAGLENTEAFF
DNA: TGTGCCAGCTCACCACAAGCCGGGCTTGAGAACACTGAAGCTTTCTTT

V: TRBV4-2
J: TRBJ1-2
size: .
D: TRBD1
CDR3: CASSQAQGGNGYTF
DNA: TGTGCCAGCAGCCAAGCACAGGGGGGTAATGGCTACACCTTC

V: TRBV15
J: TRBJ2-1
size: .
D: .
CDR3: CATSRGSSHNEQFF
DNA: TGTGCCACCAGCAGGGGATCAAGCCACAATGAGCAGTTCTTC

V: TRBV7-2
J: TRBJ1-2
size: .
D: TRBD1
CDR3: CASSPARGTAANYGYTF
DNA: TGTGCCAGCAGCCCCGCCCGTGGGACAGCCGCTAACTATGGCTACACCTTC

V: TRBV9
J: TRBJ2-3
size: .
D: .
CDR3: CASSINPWVDTQYF
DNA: TGTGCCAGCAGCATCAACCCGTGGGTGGATACGCAGTATTTT

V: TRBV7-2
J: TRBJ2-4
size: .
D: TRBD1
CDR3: CVSSAPGTGGPREQYF
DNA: TGTGTCAGCAGCGCCCCCGGGACAGGGGGCCCCCGGGAGCAGTACTTC

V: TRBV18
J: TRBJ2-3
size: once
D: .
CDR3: CASSLHGQGDTQYF
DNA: TGTGCCAGCTCACTCCACGGGCAGGGCGATACGCAGTATTTT